Below, 10 T cell receptor beta chains from the same sample are listed, as sequenced in a study of T cells after yellow fever vaccination. TCRdb passed the 5' RACE reads through MiXCR, listing each CDR3 protein once. Here the sample spans 500,000 to 650,000 distinct CDR3 sequences, approximately 16% being singletons. Sequences were derived from PBMCs, sampled 5 days after the first yellow fever vaccination. The source is a man aged 18 to 30 who received the YFV17D yellow fever vaccine.

The chain employs TRBV28 and TRBJ2-1; TRBD1 might be the D (5 bases). CDR1 and CDR2 (germline): MDHEN, SYDVKM. The CDR3 is 13 residues long. V lost 6 bases and J 3 bases, leaving 9 bases between the germline ends. For the CDR3, the DNA is TGTGCCAGCAGCCAGGGAAACTACAATGAGCAGTTCTTC. Its translation is CASSQGNYNEQFF.

The V and J genes are TRBV9 and TRBJ2-3, with TRBD2 identical over 7 bases. Trimming took 4 bases from V and 6 from J; bases not matched to a gene: 14. The germline gives CDR1 SGDLS, CDR2 YYNGEE. This CDR3 region has 16 residues. CDR3 sequence (DNA): TGTGCCAGCAGCTTGGGGACTACGACGGCACTCGATACGCAGTATTTT. The encoded protein is CASSLGTTTALDTQYF.

This clonotype was seen repeatedly, ten times or more. This chain connects TRBV7-9 to TRBJ1-1; 8 nucleotides align to TRBD1. The CDR3 sequence is 11 residues long. Germline V gene sequence: CDR1 SEHNR, CDR2 FQNEAQ (reference sequence). Trimming cost V 5 bases and J 11 bases; bases outside gene matches: 4. DNA for the CDR3: TGTGCCAGCAGCCCGGACAGGGACGCTTTCTTT. Its translation is CASSPDRDAFF.

This clonotype was recorded a few times. CDR3: CSARLPTSGGVYEQYF. Written as DNA, the CDR3 is TGCAGTGCCCGTCTCCCGACTAGCGGGGGAGTCTACGAGCAGTACTTC. The V and J genes are TRBV20-1 and TRBJ2-7; 12 bases are shared with TRBD2. With 6 bases clipped from V and 3 bases from J, the junction kept 12 bases outside the gene matches. This CDR3 spans 16 amino acids. CDR1 DFQATT and CDR2 SNEGSKA come from the germline V gene (reference sequence).

Only a few counts were recorded for this clonotype. CDR3 sequence reads: CASSLAVSVANTGELFF. The CDR3, as DNA: TGTGCCAGCAGCTTAGCAGTAAGCGTTGCGAACACCGGGGAGCTGTTTTTT. V gene TRBV7-8 combines with J gene TRBJ2-2, with unresolved D. This CDR3 region has 17 residues. Germline values: CDR1 SGHVS, CDR2 FQNEAQ. V lost 0 bases to trimming and J lost 0 bases, with 11 bases between them.

The chain employs TRBV6-1 and TRBJ1-1; perhaps TRBD1 as D (6 bases). CDR1 is MNHNS, CDR2 SASEGT, per germline. With 6 bases removed from V and 5 bases from J, the gap between germline ends came to 19 bases. The CDR3 spans 15 residues. The CDR3, as DNA: TGTGCCAGCAGCTCCAGGGGCACGGGCGGGACTGAAGCTTTCTTT. Its translation: CASSSRGTGGTEAFF.

This clonotype was recorded many times. The chain carries TRBV4-1 and TRBJ2-3, with 8 bases lining up with TRBD1. The germline gives CDR1 MGHRA, CDR2 YSYEKL. The CDR3 runs 17 residues. After removal of 0 bases from V and 4 bases from J, the junction contained 9 bases not matched to a gene. CDR3 sequence reads: CASSQDKGQGVPDTQYF. In DNA, the CDR3 is TGCGCCAGCAGCCAAGATAAAGGACAGGGAGTACCAGATACGCAGTATTTT.

V usage is TRBV7-6 and J usage is TRBJ1-1, with TRBD1 matching 7 bases. The junction had 10 bases not matched to a gene; V was cut back by 1 base and J by 2 bases. From germline, CDR1 is SGHVS and CDR2 FNYEAQ. This CDR3 region has 17 residues. The CDR3 reads CASSLEAADRVNTEAFF. In DNA form, the CDR3 reads TGTGCCAGCAGCTTAGAAGCGGCCGACAGGGTTAACACTGAAGCTTTCTTT.

This clonotype was seen more than once but under ten times. The chain uses TRBV5-5 and TRBJ2-1, with D unclear. V dropped 5 bases and J dropped 5 bases, with 8 bases sitting between them. Germline CDR1 SGHKS, CDR2 YYEKEE (reference sequence). This CDR3 is 12 amino acids long. CDR3 in amino acids: CASRPANNEQFF. CDR3 bases: TGTGCCAGCAGGCCGGCCAACAATGAGCAGTTCTTC.

The genes are TRBV3-1 and TRBJ2-7; D remains unclear. V shed 1 base and J shed 3 bases, with 10 bases lying between them. Looked up from germline, CDR1 is LGHDT and CDR2 is YNNKEL (reference sequence). This CDR3 comprises 14 residues. CDR3 protein: CASSQVSRLYEQYV. CDR3 bases: TGTGCCAGCAGCCAAGTTAGTCGGCTCTACGAGCAGTACGTC.